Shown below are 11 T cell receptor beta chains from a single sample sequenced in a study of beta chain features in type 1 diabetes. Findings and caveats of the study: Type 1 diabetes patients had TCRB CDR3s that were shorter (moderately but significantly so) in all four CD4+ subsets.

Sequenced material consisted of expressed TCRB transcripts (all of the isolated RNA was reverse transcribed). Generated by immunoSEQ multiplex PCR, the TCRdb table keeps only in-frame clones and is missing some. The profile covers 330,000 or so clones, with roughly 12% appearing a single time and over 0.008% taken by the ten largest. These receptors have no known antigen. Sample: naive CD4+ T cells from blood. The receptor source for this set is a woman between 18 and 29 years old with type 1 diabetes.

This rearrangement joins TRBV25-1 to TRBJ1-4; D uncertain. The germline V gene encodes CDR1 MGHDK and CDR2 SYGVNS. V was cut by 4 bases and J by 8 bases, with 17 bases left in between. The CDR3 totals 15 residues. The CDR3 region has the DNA TGTGCCAGCAGTGCCAGCGGTGGCCCTAGGGAAAAACTGTTTTTT. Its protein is CASSASGGPREKLFF. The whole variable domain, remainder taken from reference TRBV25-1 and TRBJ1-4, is EADIYQTPRYLVIGTGKKITLECSQTMGHDKMYWYQQDPGMELHLIHYSYGVNSTEKGDLSSESTVSRIRTEHFPLTLESARPSHTSQYLCASSASGGPREKLFFGSGTQLSVL.

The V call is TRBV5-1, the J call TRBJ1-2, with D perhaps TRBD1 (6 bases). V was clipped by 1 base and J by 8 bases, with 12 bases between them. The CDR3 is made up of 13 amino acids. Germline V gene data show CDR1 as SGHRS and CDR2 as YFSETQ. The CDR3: CASSLMQGYGYTF. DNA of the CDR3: TGCGCCAGCAGCTTGATGCAGGGGTACGGCTACACCTTC.

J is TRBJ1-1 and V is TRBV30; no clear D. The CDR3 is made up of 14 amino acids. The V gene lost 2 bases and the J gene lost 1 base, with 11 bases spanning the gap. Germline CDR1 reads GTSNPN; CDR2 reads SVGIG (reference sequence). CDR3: CAWSYSVRNTEAFF. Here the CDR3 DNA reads TGTGCCTGGAGTTATAGCGTACGGAACACTGAAGCTTTCTTT. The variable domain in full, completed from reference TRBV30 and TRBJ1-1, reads SQTIHQWPATLVQPVGSPLSLECTVEGTSNPNLYWYRQAAGRGLQLLFYSVGIGQISSEVPQNLSASRPQDRQFILSSKKLLLSDSGFYLCAWSYSVRNTEAFFGQGTRLTVV.

The CDR3 protein is CASSLRQGVEEQYF. CDR3 bases: TGCGCCAGCAGCCTTCGACAGGGGGTGGAGGAGCAGTACTTC. This chain joins TRBV5-1 and TRBJ2-7; 9 bases are shared with TRBD1. V was pared by 4 bases and J by 7 bases, with 9 bases of the junction left unmatched. Germline CDR1 is SGHRS and CDR2 is YFSETQ. This CDR3 has 14 residues.

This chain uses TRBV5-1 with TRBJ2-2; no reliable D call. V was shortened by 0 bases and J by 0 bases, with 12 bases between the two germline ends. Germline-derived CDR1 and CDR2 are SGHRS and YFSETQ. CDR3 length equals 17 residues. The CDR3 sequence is CASSLAWQVANTGELFF. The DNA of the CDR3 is TGCGCCAGCAGCTTGGCTTGGCAGGTCGCGAACACCGGGGAGCTGTTTTTT.

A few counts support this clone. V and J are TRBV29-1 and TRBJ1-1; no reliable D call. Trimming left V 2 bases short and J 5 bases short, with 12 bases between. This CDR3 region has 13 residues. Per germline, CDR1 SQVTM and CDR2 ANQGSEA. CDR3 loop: CSVESGSGTEAFF. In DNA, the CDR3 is TGCAGCGTTGAATCGGGGAGCGGAACTGAAGCTTTCTTT.

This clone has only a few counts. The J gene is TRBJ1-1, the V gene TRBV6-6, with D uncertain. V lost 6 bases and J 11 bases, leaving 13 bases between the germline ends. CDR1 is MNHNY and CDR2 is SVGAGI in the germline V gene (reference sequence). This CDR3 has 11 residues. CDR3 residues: CASRAPSVAFF. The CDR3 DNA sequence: TGTGCCAGCAGGGCTCCCTCAGTCGCTTTCTTT.

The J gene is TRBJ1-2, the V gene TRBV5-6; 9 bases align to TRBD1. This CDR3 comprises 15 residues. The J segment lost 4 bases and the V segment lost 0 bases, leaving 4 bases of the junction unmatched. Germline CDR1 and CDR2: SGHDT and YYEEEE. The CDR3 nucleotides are TGTGCCAGCAGCTTGGGGGACAGGGAAACCTATGGCTACACCTTC. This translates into CASSLGDRETYGYTF.

This CDR3 reads CASRSGTEAFF. CDR3 nucleotide sequence: TGTGCCAGCAGATCGGGCACTGAAGCTTTCTTT. The chain uses TRBV2 and TRBJ1-1, with D unresolved. This CDR3 has 11 amino acids. The germline CDR1 and CDR2 sequences are SNHLY and FYNNEI. Deletions cut 6 bases from V and 4 bases from J, with 6 bases between.

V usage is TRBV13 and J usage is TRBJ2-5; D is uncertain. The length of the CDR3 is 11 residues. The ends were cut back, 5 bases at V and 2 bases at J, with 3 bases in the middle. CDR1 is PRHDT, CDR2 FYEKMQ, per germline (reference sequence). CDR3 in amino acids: CASSPQETQYF. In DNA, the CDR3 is TGTGCCAGCAGCCCACAAGAGACCCAGTACTTC.

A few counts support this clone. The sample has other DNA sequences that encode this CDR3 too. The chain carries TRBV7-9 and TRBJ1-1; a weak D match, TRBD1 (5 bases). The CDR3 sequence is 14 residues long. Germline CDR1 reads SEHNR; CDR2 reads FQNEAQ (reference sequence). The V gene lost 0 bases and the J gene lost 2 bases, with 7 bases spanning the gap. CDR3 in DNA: TGTGCCAGCAGCTTAGCCGGGGGAAACACTGAAGCTTTCTTT. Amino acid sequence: CASSLAGGNTEAFF.